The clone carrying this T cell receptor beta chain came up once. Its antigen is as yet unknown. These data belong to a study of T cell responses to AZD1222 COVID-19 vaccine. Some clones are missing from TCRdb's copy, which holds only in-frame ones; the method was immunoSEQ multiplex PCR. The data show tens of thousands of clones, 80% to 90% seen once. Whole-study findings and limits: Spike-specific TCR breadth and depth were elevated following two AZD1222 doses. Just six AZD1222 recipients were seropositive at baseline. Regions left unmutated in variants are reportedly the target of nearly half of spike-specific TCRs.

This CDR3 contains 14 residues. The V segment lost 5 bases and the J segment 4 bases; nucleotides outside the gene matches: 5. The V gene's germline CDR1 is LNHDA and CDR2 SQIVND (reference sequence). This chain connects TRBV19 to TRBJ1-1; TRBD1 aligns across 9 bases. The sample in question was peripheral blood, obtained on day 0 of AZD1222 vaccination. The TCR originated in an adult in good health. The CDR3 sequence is CASSVQGAITEAFF. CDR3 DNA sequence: TGTGCCAGTAGTGTACAGGGGGCGATCACTGAAGCTTTCTTT.